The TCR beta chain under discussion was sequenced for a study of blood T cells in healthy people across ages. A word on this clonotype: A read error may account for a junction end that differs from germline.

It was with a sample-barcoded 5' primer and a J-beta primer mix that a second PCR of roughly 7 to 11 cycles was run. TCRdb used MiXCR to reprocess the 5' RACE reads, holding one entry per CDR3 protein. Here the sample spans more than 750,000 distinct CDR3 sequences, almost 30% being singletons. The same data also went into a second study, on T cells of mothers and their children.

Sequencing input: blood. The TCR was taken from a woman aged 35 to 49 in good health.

The CDR3 coding sequence is TGTACCAGCAGCCGCGGGGACGCCTACGAGCAGTACTTC. Translated: CTSSRGDAYEQYF. J is TRBJ2-7 and V is TRBV3-1; D perhaps matches TRBD2 (6 bases). Germline V lookup: CDR1 LGHDT, CDR2 YNNKEL (reference sequence). The CDR3 contains 13 residues.